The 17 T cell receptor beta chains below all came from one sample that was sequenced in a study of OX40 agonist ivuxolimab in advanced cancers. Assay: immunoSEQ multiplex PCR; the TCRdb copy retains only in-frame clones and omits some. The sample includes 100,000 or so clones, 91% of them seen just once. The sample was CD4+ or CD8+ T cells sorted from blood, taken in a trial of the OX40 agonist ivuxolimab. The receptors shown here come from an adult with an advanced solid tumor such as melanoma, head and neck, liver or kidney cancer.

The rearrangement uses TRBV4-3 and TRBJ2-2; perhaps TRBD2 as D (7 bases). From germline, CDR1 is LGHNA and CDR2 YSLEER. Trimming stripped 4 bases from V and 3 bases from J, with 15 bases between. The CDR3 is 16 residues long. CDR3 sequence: CASSRFVGGDTGELFF. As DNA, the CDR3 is TGCGCCAGCAGCCGCTTTGTAGGGGGGGACACCGGGGAGCTGTTTTTT.

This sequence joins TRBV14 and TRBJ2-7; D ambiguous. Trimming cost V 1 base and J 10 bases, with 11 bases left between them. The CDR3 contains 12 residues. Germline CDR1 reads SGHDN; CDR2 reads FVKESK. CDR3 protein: CASSQGPTSQYF. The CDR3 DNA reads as TGTGCCAGCAGCCAAGGGCCCACGAGTCAGTACTTC.

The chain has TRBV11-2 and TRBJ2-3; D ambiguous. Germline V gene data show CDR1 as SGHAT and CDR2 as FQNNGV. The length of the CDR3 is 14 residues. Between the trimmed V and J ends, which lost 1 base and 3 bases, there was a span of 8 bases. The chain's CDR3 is CASSLGARTDTQYF. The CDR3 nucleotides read TGTGCCAGCAGCTTAGGAGCTAGAACAGATACGCAGTATTTT. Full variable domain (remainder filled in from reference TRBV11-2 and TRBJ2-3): EAGVAQSPRYKIIEKRQSVAFWCNPISGHATLYWYQQILGQGPKLLIQFQNNGVVDDSQLPKDRFSAERLKGVDSTLKIQPAKLEDSAVYLCASSLGARTDTQYFGPGTRLTVL.

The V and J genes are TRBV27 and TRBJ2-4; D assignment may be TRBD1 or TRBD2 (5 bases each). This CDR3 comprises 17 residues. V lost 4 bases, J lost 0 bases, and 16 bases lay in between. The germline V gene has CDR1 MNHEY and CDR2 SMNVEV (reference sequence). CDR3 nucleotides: TGTGCCAGCAGTTCTGGGACGTCCCACGTAGCCAAAAACATTCAGTACTTC. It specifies CASSSGTSHVAKNIQYF.

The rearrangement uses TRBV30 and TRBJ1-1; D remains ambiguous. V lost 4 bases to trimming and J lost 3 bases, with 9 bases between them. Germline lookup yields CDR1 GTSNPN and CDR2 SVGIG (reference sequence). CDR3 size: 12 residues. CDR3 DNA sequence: TGTGCCTGGAATGTGGGATACACTGAAGCTTTCTTT. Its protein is CAWNVGYTEAFF. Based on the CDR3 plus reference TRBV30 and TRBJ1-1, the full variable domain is SQTIHQWPATLVQPVGSPLSLECTVEGTSNPNLYWYRQAAGRGLQLLFYSVGIGQISSEVPQNLSASRPQDRQFILSSKKLLLSDSGFYLCAWNVGYTEAFFGQGTRLTVV.

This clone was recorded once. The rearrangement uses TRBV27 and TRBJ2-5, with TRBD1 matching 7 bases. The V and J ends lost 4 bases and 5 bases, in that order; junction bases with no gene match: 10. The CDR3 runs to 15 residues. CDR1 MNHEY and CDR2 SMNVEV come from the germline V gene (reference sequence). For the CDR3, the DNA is TGTGCCAGCAGTTCGTCAGGGGGTGTCAAGGAGACCCAGTACTTC. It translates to CASSSSGGVKETQYF.

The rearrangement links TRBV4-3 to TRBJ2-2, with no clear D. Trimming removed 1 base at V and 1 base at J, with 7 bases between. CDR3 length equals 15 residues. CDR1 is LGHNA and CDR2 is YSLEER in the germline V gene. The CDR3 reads CASSQGTVNTGELFF. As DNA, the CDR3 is TGCGCCAGCAGCCAAGGGACGGTGAACACCGGGGAGCTGTTTTTT.

As DNA, the CDR3 is TGCGCCAGCAGCCGTAATTCGGACAGGGGGCAGGGGGAGCTGTTTTTT. It translates to CASSRNSDRGQGELFF. This chain connects TRBV4-3 to TRBJ2-2; 11 bases are a match to TRBD1. Trimming at V came to 4 bases and at J to 8 bases, leaving 9 bases not matched to a gene. The germline V gene encodes CDR1 LGHNA and CDR2 YSLEER. The CDR3 sequence is 16 residues long.

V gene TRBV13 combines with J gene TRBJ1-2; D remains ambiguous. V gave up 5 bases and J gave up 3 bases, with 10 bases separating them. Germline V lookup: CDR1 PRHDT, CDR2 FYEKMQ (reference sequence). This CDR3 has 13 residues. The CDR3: CASSLTKYYGYTF. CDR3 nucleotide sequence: TGTGCCAGCAGCCTCACTAAGTACTATGGCTACACCTTC.

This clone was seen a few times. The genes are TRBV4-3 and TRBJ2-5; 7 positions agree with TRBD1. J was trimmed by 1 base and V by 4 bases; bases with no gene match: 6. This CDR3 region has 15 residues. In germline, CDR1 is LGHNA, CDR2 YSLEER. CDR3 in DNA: TGCGCCAGCAGCCTCGAGACAGGGAGCCAAGAGACCCAGTACTTC. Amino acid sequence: CASSLETGSQETQYF.

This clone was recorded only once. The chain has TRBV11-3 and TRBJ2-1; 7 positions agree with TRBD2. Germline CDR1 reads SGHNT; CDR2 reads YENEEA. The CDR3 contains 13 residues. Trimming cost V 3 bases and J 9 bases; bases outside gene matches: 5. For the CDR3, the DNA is TGTGCCAGCAGCTTCGGACTAGGCAGTGAGCAGTTCTTC. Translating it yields CASSFGLGSEQFF.

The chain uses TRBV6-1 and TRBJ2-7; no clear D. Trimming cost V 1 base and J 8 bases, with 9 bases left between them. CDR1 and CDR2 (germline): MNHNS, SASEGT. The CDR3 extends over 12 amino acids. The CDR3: CASSEVTSKQYF. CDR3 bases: TGTGCCAGCAGTGAAGTAACCAGTAAGCAGTACTTC.

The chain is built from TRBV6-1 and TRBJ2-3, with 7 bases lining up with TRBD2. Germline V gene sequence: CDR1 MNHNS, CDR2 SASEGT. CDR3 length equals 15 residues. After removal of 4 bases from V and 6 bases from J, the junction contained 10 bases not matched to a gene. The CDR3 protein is CASSGLAGVWDTQYF. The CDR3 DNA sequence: TGTGCCAGCAGTGGCCTGGCGGGAGTTTGGGATACGCAGTATTTT.

CDR3 nucleotide sequence: TGCGCCAGCAGCCAAGATCGACAGCGGAAGCAGTACTTC. Translation gives CASSQDRQRKQYF. This chain uses TRBV4-1 with TRBJ2-7; D might be TRBD1 or TRBD2, each matching 5 bases. Trimming took 0 bases from V and 8 from J, leaving 11 bases between them. CDR3 length equals 13 residues. Germline lookup yields CDR1 MGHRA and CDR2 YSYEKL.

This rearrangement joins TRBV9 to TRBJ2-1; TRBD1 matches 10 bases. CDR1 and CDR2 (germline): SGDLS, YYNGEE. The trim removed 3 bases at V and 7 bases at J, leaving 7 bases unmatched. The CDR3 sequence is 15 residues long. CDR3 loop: CASSATGTGVNEQFF. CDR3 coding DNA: TGTGCCAGCAGCGCAACCGGGACAGGGGTTAATGAGCAGTTCTTC. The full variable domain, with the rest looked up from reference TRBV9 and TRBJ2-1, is DSGVTQTPKHLITATGQRVTLRCSPRSGDLSVYWYQQSLDQGLQFLIQYYNGEERAKGNILERFSAQQFPDLHSELNLSSLELGDSALYFCASSATGTGVNEQFFGPGTRLTVL.

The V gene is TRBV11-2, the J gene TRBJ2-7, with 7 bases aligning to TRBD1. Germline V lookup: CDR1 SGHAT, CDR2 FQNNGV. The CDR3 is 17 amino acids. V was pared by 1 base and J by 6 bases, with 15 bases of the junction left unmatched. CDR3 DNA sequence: TGTGCCAGCAGCTTAGTAGGGGGCGCGGACACTGTGGGCGAGCAGTACTTC. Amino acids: CASSLVGGADTVGEQYF.

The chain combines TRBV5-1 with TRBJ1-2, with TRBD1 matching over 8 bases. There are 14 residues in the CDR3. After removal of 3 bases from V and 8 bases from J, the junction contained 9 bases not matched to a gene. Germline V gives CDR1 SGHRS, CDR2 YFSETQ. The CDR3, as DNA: TGCGCCAGCAGCTCTGCGGACAGGGTAGAAGGCTACACCTTC. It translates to CASSSADRVEGYTF. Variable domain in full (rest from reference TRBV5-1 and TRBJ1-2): KAGVTQTPRYLIKTRGQQVTLSCSPISGHRSVSWYQQTPGQGLQFLFEYFSETQRNKGNFPGRFSGRQFSNSRSEMNVSTLELGDSALYLCASSSADRVEGYTFGSGTRLTVV.